Listed here are 27 T cell receptor beta chains from one sample, sequenced in a study of naive and memory T cell subsets. What these receptors recognize is not known. Both TRBC1 and TRBC2 were covered by a beta constant-region primer of two equimolar oligonucleotides. Four rounds of PCR amplified the ligated cDNA using nested alpha and beta constant-region primers plus SP2. In TCRdb, the UMI-ligation and nested PCR reads were re-called with MiXCR into one record per CDR3 protein. This sample carries 150,000 or so distinct CDR3 sequences, over 20% of them seen once, and the ten largest clones take roughly 0.1%. Overall study results and limits: Especially in CD8 cells, naive repertoires contained a few larger clonotypes, possibly CD45RA-re-expressing memory cells.

Material for sequencing was naive CD4+ T cells from blood. Source of these receptors: a human donor in good health.

V usage is TRBV2 and J usage is TRBJ2-3, with 14 bases identical to TRBD2. V lost 5 bases and J lost 6; bases outside the gene matches: 4. This CDR3 has 15 residues. Germline CDR1 SNHLY, CDR2 FYNNEI. CDR3 residues: CASSQGTSGSDTQYF. The DNA for the CDR3 is TGTGCCAGCAGTCAAGGGACTAGCGGGAGTGATACGCAGTATTTT.

This sequence joins TRBV12-3 or TRBV12-4 and TRBJ2-5; 9 positions match TRBD2. This CDR3 contains 17 residues. V shed 5 bases and J 9 bases; nucleotides not matched to a gene: 19. The chain's CDR3 is CASSPTTSGYAGMPQYF. CDR3 sequence (DNA): TGTGCCAGCAGTCCGACGACTAGCGGATACGCGGGAATGCCCCAGTACTTC.

V gene TRBV10-3 combines with J gene TRBJ2-7, with TRBD2 identical over 15 bases. V trimming: 7 bases; J trimming: 6 bases; junction bases outside the gene matches: 7. CDR1 is ENHRY, CDR2 SYGVKD, per germline. This CDR3 has 15 residues. The CDR3 DNA reads as TGTGCCATCAAAGGACTAGCGGGAGGGCTTGGCGAGCAGTACTTC. Protein sequence: CAIKGLAGGLGEQYF.

This clonotype was observed a few times. The chain uses TRBV29-1 and TRBJ2-5; a possible D gene is TRBD1 (5 bases). V lost 7 bases to trimming and J lost 4 bases, with 13 bases between them. Germline V gives CDR1 SQVTM, CDR2 ANQGSEA. The CDR3 spans 12 residues. CDR3 loop: CSAQGGGETQYF. CDR3 DNA: TGCAGCGCTCAGGGTGGCGGAGAGACCCAGTACTTC.

The CDR3 DNA reads as TGTGCCAGCAGTCGAGACAGGGCTGGTGAAAAACTGTTTTTT. The encoded protein is CASSRDRAGEKLFF. The rearrangement links TRBV7-2 to TRBJ1-4, with TRBD1 matching 7 bases. In germline, CDR1 is SGHTA, CDR2 FQGNSA. J lost 7 bases, V lost 6 bases, and 8 bases had no gene match. CDR3 size: 14 residues.

This clonotype was seen only a few times. The rearrangement joins TRBV29-1 to TRBJ2-1, with 9 bases aligning to TRBD2. This CDR3 is 12 amino acids long. The ends lost 7 bases at V and 4 bases at J; junction bases unmatched: 2. The V gene's germline CDR1 is SQVTM and CDR2 ANQGSEA. The CDR3 sequence: CSAAGGYNEQFF. DNA for the CDR3: TGCAGCGCGGCGGGAGGGTACAATGAGCAGTTCTTC.

This chain links TRBV27 with TRBJ1-3; no firm D call. There are 14 residues in the CDR3. V was pared by 2 bases and J by 0 bases, with 5 bases between. Germline values: CDR1 MNHEY, CDR2 SMNVEV (reference sequence). The CDR3 sequence: CASSLTNSGNTIYF. CDR3 nucleotides: TGTGCCAGCAGTTTAACAAACTCTGGAAACACCATATATTTT.

V is TRBV29-1 and J is TRBJ2-7; TRBD1 might be the D (6 bases). CDR3 length equals 13 residues. Trimming shortened V by 6 bases and J by 5 bases, and 17 bases separated the two germline ends. Per the germline V gene, CDR1 is SQVTM and CDR2 is ANQGSEA. The CDR3 DNA reads TGCAGCGTGGAGAGGGACACCGGTGACGAGCAGTACTTC. Translating gives CSVERDTGDEQYF.

The rearrangement uses TRBV6-2 or TRBV6-3 and TRBJ1-1; TRBD1 matches at 9 bases. From germline, CDR1 is MNHEY and CDR2 SVGEGT. The trim removed 3 bases at V and 3 bases at J, leaving 14 bases unmatched. This CDR3 region has 18 residues. The CDR3 here is CASSYSAAGTGKHTEAFF. The CDR3 nucleotides read TGTGCCAGCAGTTATTCGGCCGCCGGGACAGGGAAGCACACTGAAGCTTTCTTT.

The V and J genes are TRBV6-1 and TRBJ2-3; D remains unclear. Germline CDR1 MNHNS, CDR2 SASEGT. This CDR3 has 14 amino acids. The V and J ends lost 6 bases and 8 bases respectively, with 18 bases between them. The CDR3 coding sequence is TGTGCCAGCAGGACCCCCGGCGGAGACGGTACGCAGTATTTT. It codes for CASRTPGGDGTQYF.

In the case of this clonotype: A junction boundary mismatches the germline segment, possibly from a read error. The gene calls are TRBV2 and TRBJ2-7; weak D call: TRBD2 (5 bases). Germline assignment: CDR1 SNHLY and CDR2 FYNNEI. This CDR3 has 19 residues. CDR3 in amino acids: CASSEALRFSRGVSYEQYF. The CDR3, as DNA: TGTGCCAGTAGTGAAGCGCTTAGATTCAGTCGGGGTGTTTCCTACGAGCAGTACTTC.

This clonotype was seen a handful of times. The genes are TRBV6-2 or TRBV6-3 and TRBJ1-4; 8 bases are shared with TRBD1. The germline V gene encodes CDR1 MNHEY and CDR2 SVGEGT. The length of the CDR3 is 14 residues. V was clipped by 8 bases and J by 8 bases; unmatched bases: 10. In nucleotides, the CDR3 is TGTGCCAGCCGACAGGGGCGAGTACGGGAAAAACTGTTTTTT. Translating it yields CASRQGRVREKLFF.

The chain carries TRBV29-1 and TRBJ2-2; 8 bases are shared with TRBD2. The ends lost 1 base at V and 6 bases at J; junction bases unmatched: 4. Germline V gene data show CDR1 as SQVTM and CDR2 as ANQGSEA. This CDR3 is 14 amino acids long. The CDR3 loop is CSVEAGGPAGELFF. In DNA form, the CDR3 reads TGCAGCGTTGAAGCGGGAGGGCCCGCCGGGGAGCTGTTTTTT.

V and J are TRBV6-6 and TRBJ2-7; tentative D call: TRBD1 (6 bases). Germline CDR1 is MNHNY and CDR2 is SVGAGI (reference sequence). V lost 5 bases to trimming and J lost 2 bases, with 19 bases between them. The CDR3 length is 16 residues. CDR3 sequence: CASSATGTTIPYEQYF. CDR3 sequence (DNA): TGTGCCAGCAGTGCCACCGGGACAACAATCCCCTACGAGCAGTACTTC.

Only a few counts were recorded for this clonotype. This chain joins TRBV19 and TRBJ2-1; 14 bases are a match to TRBD2. Germline assignment: CDR1 LNHDA and CDR2 SQIVND (reference sequence). J lost 12 bases, V lost 3 bases, and 7 bases had no gene match. This CDR3 is built from 15 residues. The CDR3 DNA sequence: TGTGCCAGTAGTATCGCCGGGACTAGCGGGAGTGTGCAGTTCTTC. Translating it yields CASSIAGTSGSVQFF.

This chain uses TRBV28 with TRBJ2-4; the D is unclear. This CDR3 has 14 amino acids. CDR1 and CDR2 (germline): MDHEN, SYDVKM. V lost 4 bases and J lost 0, with 7 bases in between. CDR3 in amino acids: CASSSLVAKNIQYF. The CDR3 DNA is TGTGCCAGCAGTTCCCTGGTAGCCAAAAACATTCAGTACTTC.

The chain has TRBV7-2 and TRBJ2-7, with D uncertain. The CDR3 has 15 amino acids. CDR1 SGHTA and CDR2 FQGNSA come from the germline V gene. Trimming pared 1 base from V and 3 bases from J, leaving 13 bases between. Here the CDR3 reads CASSLGGSLRYEQYF. The CDR3 DNA is TGTGCCAGCAGCTTAGGCGGATCGCTCCGCTACGAGCAGTACTTC.

This clonotype was recorded a few times. The V call is TRBV4-1, the J call TRBJ2-1; D might be TRBD2 (6 bases). V lost 0 bases and J lost 0, with 9 bases in between. Germline lookup yields CDR1 MGHRA and CDR2 YSYEKL. The CDR3 sequence is 16 residues long. The CDR3 DNA follows: TGCGCCAGCAGCCAAGAACGGGGGAGCTCCTACAATGAGCAGTTCTTC. Translating it yields CASSQERGSSYNEQFF.

This clonotype came up once. The chain carries TRBV2 and TRBJ1-6; 7 positions match TRBD1. V was clipped by 6 bases and J by 1 base; unmatched bases: 9. CDR1 and CDR2 from the germline V gene are SNHLY and FYNNEI. The CDR3 spans 17 residues. This CDR3 is CASRTGTARSYNSPLHF. The CDR3 DNA reads as TGTGCCAGCAGGACCGGGACAGCAAGGTCCTATAATTCACCCCTCCACTTT.

The V call is TRBV12-5, the J call TRBJ2-1; D is unclear. Germline V gene sequence: CDR1 LGHNT, CDR2 FRNRAP. Trimming took 4 bases from V and 8 from J, leaving 9 bases between them. This CDR3 is 12 amino acids long. CDR3 residues: CASGYQPHEQFF. CDR3 coding DNA: TGTGCTAGTGGTTACCAGCCGCATGAGCAGTTCTTC.

The rearrangement uses TRBV30 and TRBJ1-2; D unresolved. CDR1 is GTSNPN, CDR2 SVGIG, per germline (reference sequence). The CDR3 sequence is 15 residues long. Trimming left V 5 bases short and J 8 bases short, with 24 bases between. DNA for the CDR3: TGTGCCTGGCGACTACCCCCGTTTGGGAGCCGGGGCTACACCTTC. Translation: CAWRLPPFGSRGYTF.

The gene calls are TRBV5-1 and TRBJ1-1, with TRBD1 matching over 7 bases. CDR1 is SGHRS and CDR2 is YFSETQ in the germline V gene. There are 12 residues in the CDR3. V shed 3 bases and J 6 bases; nucleotides not matched to a gene: 2. The CDR3 sequence: CASSSTGSEAFF. The CDR3 DNA is TGCGCCAGCAGCTCGACAGGGTCTGAAGCTTTCTTT.

This sequence joins TRBV7-9 and TRBJ2-1; the D gene is possibly TRBD1 (6 bases). Germline CDR1 reads SEHNR; CDR2 reads FQNEAQ (reference sequence). The CDR3 length is 14 residues. V lost 1 base and J lost 10, with 14 bases in between. CDR3 amino acids: CASSLVSRGVEQFF. The CDR3 nucleotides read TGTGCCAGCAGCTTAGTCAGCAGGGGAGTCGAGCAGTTCTTC.

This clonotype was picked up a small number of times. The chain uses TRBV25-1 and TRBJ2-6; no reliable D call. Germline CDR1 and CDR2: MGHDK and SYGVNS. Trimming shortened V by 2 bases and J by 3 bases, and 11 bases separated the two germline ends. The CDR3 extends over 16 amino acids. This CDR3 reads CASSESGKGGANVLTF. The DNA of the CDR3 is TGTGCCAGCAGTGAAAGTGGGAAAGGTGGGGCCAACGTCCTGACTTTC.

The rearrangement uses TRBV6-2 or TRBV6-3 and TRBJ2-3; 11 bases agree with TRBD2. The trim removed 4 bases at V and 6 bases at J, leaving 9 bases unmatched. This CDR3 comprises 16 residues. Per germline, CDR1 MNHEY and CDR2 SVGEGT. CDR3 region: CASSFTIAGGPDTQYF. The CDR3 bases are TGTGCCAGCAGTTTCACTATAGCGGGAGGGCCTGATACGCAGTATTTT.

This clonotype was picked up one time. The chain carries TRBV28 and TRBJ2-7, with D perhaps TRBD2 (5 bases). Per the germline V gene, CDR1 is MDHEN and CDR2 is SYDVKM. The CDR3 is 16 residues long. Trimming stripped 6 bases from V and 4 bases from J, with 22 bases between. CDR3 sequence (DNA): TGTGCCAGCAGCTCCCCTCGGGGTGGCAGGAGATACGAGCAGTACTTC. Amino acid sequence: CASSSPRGGRRYEQYF. Filled out from reference TRBV28 and TRBJ2-7, the complete variable domain reads DVKVTQSSRYLVKRTGEKVFLECVQDMDHENMFWYRQDPGLGLRLIYFSYDVKMKEKGDIPEGYSVSREKKERFSLILESASTNQTSMYLCASSSPRGGRRYEQYFGPGTRLTVT.

This clonotype was seen repeatedly, ten times or more. The chain links TRBV6-4 to TRBJ2-2, with TRBD2 matching 7 bases. The CDR3 spans 13 residues. Germline V lookup: CDR1 MRHNA, CDR2 SNTAGT. V lost 3 bases, J lost 5 bases, and 0 bases stayed unmatched. CDR3 amino acids: CASSERETGELFF. CDR3 nucleotide sequence: TGTGCCAGCAGTGAGCGGGAGACCGGGGAGCTGTTTTTT.